This T cell receptor (beta chain) emerged from a study of read filtering for tumor transcriptome and immune sequencing. In the study overall: The cohort had some 16 men and more than 13 women aged roughly 40 to 90, mean around 63 years.

This clonotype was observed many times. Its antigen is not known. The ends were cut back, 3 bases at V and 7 bases at J, with 15 bases in the middle. There are 15 residues in the CDR3. The germline CDR1 and CDR2 sequences are MGHRA and YSYEKL. Sampling of bone marrow took place during active disease in every patient. The study, taken as a whole, reports: Correlation between methods rose after single-read clonotypes were removed.

From roughly 390 ng of RNA, a library with molecular barcoded alpha/delta and beta/gamma adaptors was made. TCRdb reanalysed the reads using MiXCR and keeps one entry per CDR3 protein. The profile shows approximately 90,000 distinct CDR3 sequences, 10% to 15% of them singletons. J is TRBJ2-2 and V is TRBV4-1; a possible D gene is TRBD2 (6 bases). The sample taken for sequencing was a population of CD138-negative cells sorted from bone marrow. The source is a donor aged 40 or over with multiple myeloma. The CDR3 reads CASSQGRPSDGELFF. CDR3 sequence (DNA): TGCGCCAGCAGCCAGGGACGGCCTAGCGACGGGGAGCTGTTTTTT.